The rows below give T cell receptor beta chains drawn from one sample of a study of beta chain features in type 1 diabetes. The assay was immunoSEQ multiplex PCR, and TCRdb's table has in-frame clones only and misses some. The sample yields approximately 250,000 clones, roughly 15% seen once. Sequenced: naive CD4+ T cells from blood. These receptors were obtained from a woman aged 40 to 55 in good health. Each CDR3 is given with its conserved first and last residue. D genes are given only for firm matches.

v_gene | d_gene | CDR3aa
TRBV6-5 | NA | CASSYTGPNTEAFF
TRBV11-2 | NA | CASSLVGSSTDTQYF
TRBV5-1 | NA | CASSLVPATNTGELFF
TRBV5-4 | NA | CASSSGSINYGYTF
TRBV5-4 | NA | CASSSPPSYEQYF
TRBV14 | NA | CASSRSPLDTIYF
TRBV19 | TRBD1 | CASSAPDRVRSNQPQHF
TRBV7-9 | TRBD1 | CASSLASPTGAEQYF
TRBV2 | TRBD1 | CASSRGTGGVSPLHF
TRBV21-1 | NA | CASSSPPSGQLNTGELFF
TRBV15 | NA | CATSRDLKSVGGDIQYF
TRBV9 | NA | CASSVVGQSLDGYTF
TRBV2 | NA | CASSERGREAFF
TRBV12-5 | NA | CASGLGRTQETQYF
TRBV12-5 | NA | CASGPSPVNSYEQYF
TRBV5-4 | NA | CASTPRLNNSPLHF
TRBV2 | TRBD1 | CASSIQGTGLFF
TRBV7-9 | NA | CASSLVGGYEQYF
TRBV9 | TRBD1 | CASSPQTGNYGYTF
TRBV5-1 | TRBD1 | CASSPGQGFTEAFF
TRBV7-9 | NA | CASSLGLLARGNQPQHF
TRBV6-1 | NA | CASGLSTDTDTQYF